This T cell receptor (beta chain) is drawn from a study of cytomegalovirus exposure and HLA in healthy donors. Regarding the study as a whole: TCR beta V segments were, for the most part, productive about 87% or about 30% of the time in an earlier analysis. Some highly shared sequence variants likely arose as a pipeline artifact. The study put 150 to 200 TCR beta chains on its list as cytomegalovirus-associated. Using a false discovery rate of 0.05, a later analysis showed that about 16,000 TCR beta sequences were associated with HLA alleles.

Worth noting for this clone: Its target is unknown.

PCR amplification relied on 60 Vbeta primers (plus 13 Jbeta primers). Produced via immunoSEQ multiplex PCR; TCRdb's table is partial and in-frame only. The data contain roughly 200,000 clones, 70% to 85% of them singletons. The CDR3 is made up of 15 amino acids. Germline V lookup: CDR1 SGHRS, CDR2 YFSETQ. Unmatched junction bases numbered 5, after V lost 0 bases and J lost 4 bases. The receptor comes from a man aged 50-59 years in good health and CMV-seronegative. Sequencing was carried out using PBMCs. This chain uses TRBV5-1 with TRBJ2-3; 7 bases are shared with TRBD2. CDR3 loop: CASSLVVSGPDTQYF. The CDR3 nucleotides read TGCGCCAGCAGCTTGGTCGTTAGCGGGCCAGATACGCAGTATTTT.